This T cell receptor (beta chain) derives from a study of blood T cell repertoires in COVID-19. Study summary: PBMCs, B-cell-depleted T cells, or T cells were the source of the cDNA or gDNA that made up the material.

The table came from immunoSEQ multiplex PCR; TCRdb's copy has only in-frame clones and leaves some out. In the table there are tens of thousands of clones, 80% to 85% of which are singletons. Sample: peripheral blood. This sequence was found in a human donor with acute or convalescent COVID-19. The donor label of this sample is uncertain.

The DNA for the CDR3 is TGTGCCAGCAGTTACCCGGGTGGGGGAGGCTACGAGCAGTACTTC. It codes for CASSYPGGGGYEQYF. The gene calls are TRBV28 and TRBJ2-7; D perhaps matches TRBD2 (6 bases). CDR1 is MDHEN and CDR2 is SYDVKM in the germline V gene. The ends were cut back, 4 bases at V and 3 bases at J, with 16 bases in the middle. This CDR3 has 15 amino acids.